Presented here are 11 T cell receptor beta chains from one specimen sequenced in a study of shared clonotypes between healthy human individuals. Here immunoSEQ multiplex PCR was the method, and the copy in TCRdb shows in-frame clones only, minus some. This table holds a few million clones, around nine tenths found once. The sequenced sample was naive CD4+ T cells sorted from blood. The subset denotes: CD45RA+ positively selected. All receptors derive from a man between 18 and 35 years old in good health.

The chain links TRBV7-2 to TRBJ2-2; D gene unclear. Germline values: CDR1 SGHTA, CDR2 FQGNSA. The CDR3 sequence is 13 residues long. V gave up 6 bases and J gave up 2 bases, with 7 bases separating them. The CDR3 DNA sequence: TGTGCCAGCAGTATAATCAACACCGGGGAGCTGTTTTTT. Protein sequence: CASSIINTGELFF.

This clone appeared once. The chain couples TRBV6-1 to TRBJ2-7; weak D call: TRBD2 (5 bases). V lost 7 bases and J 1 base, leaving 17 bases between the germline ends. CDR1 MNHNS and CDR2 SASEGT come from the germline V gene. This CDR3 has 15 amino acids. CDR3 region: CASKPRSGRSYEQYF. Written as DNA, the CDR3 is TGTGCCAGCAAACCCAGGAGCGGCCGGTCCTACGAGCAGTACTTC.

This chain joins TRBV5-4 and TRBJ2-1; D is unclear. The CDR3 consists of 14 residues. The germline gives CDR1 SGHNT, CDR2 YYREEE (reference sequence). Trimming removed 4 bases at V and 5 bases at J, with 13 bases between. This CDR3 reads CASSLPGPDNEQFF. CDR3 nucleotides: TGTGCCAGCAGCCTCCCCGGACCAGACAATGAGCAGTTCTTC. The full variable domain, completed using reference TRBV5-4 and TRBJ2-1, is ETGVTQSPTHLIKTRGQQVTLRCSSQSGHNTVSWYQQALGQGPQFIFQYYREEENGRGNFPPRFSGLQFPNYSSELNVNALELDDSALYLCASSLPGPDNEQFFGPGTRLTVL.

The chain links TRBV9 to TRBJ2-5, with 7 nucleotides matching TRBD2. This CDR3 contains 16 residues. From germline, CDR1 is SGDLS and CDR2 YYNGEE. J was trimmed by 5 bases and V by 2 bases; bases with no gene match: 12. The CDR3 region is CASSVSPQTSLETQYF. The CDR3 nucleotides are TGTGCCAGCAGCGTCTCCCCCCAGACTAGCCTGGAGACCCAGTACTTC.

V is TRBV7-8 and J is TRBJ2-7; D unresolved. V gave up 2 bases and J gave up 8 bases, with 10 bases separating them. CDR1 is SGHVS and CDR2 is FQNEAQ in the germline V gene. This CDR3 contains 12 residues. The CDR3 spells CASSLISAQQYF. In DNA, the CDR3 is TGTGCCAGCAGCTTAATTTCTGCCCAGCAGTACTTC.

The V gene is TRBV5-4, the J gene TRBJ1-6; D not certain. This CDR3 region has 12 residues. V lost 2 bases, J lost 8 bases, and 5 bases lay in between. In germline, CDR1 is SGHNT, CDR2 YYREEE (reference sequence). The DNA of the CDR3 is TGTGCCAGCAGCTTCGACTATTCACCCCTCCACTTT. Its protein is CASSFDYSPLHF.

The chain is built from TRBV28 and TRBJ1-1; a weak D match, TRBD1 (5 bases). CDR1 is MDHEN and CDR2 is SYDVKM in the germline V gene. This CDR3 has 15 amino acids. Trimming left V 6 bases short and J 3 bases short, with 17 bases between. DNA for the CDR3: TGTGCCAGCAGCACCTCCGGACGGGGGGACACTGAAGCTTTCTTT. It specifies CASSTSGRGDTEAFF. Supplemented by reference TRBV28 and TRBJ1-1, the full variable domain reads DVKVTQSSRYLVKRTGEKVFLECVQDMDHENMFWYRQDPGLGLRLIYFSYDVKMKEKGDIPEGYSVSREKKERFSLILESASTNQTSMYLCASSTSGRGDTEAFFGQGTRLTVV.

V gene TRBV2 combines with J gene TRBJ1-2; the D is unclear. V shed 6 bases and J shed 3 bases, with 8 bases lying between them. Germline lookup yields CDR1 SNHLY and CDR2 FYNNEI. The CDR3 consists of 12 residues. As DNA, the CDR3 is TGTGCCAGCAGGCGGGCTTACTATGGCTACACCTTC. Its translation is CASRRAYYGYTF.

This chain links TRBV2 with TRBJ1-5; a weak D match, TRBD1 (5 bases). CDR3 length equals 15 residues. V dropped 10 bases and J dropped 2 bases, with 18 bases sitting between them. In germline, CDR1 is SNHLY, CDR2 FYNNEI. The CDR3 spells CATRRGIMGNQPQHF. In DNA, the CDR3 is TGTGCCACCCGACGGGGGATTATGGGCAATCAGCCCCAGCATTTT.

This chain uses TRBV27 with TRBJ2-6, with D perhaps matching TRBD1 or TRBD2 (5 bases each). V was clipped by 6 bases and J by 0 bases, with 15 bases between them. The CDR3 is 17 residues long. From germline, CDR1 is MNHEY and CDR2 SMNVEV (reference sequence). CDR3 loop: CASRPPGPLSGANVLTF. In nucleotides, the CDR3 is TGTGCCAGCAGACCCCCGGGACCGCTCTCTGGGGCCAACGTCCTGACTTTC.

The CDR3 loop reads CASSETGTARQPQHF. The CDR3 DNA follows: TGTGCCAGCAGTGAAACGGGGACCGCGCGCCAGCCCCAGCATTTT. This chain connects TRBV6-1 to TRBJ1-5; maybe TRBD1 (5 bases). Germline-derived CDR1 and CDR2 are MNHNS and SASEGT. The CDR3 has 15 amino acids. Trimming took 2 bases from V and 7 from J, leaving 15 bases between them.